Shown below are 5 T cell receptor beta chains from a single sample sequenced in a study of cytomegalovirus exposure and HLA in healthy donors. The PCR contained 60 Vbeta and 13 Jbeta primers. Sequencing was performed with immunoSEQ multiplex PCR; in TCRdb, only in-frame clones are kept and a portion is missing. The data contain more than 150,000 clones, roughly 80% of them seen just once; the ten biggest clones take up less than 7%. The source material was PBMCs. The receptor set was obtained from a man between 35 and 55 years old in good health and CMV-seropositive.

This chain uses TRBV4-3 with TRBJ2-3; 10 bases align to TRBD2. The CDR3 is 17 residues long. V dropped 1 base and J dropped 5; count of bases not matched to a gene: 9. Germline V gives CDR1 LGHNA, CDR2 YSLEER. DNA for the CDR3: TGCGCCAGCAGCCAAGCTCCAGCGGGGGGGATAGGAGATACGCAGTATTTT. Its translation: CASSQAPAGGIGDTQYF.

The chain links TRBV6-5 to TRBJ2-2; TRBD1 might be the D (5 bases). CDR3 length equals 15 residues. Between the trimmed V and J ends, which lost 2 bases and 6 bases, there was a span of 13 bases. Germline V CDR1 and CDR2: MNHEY, SVGAGI. This CDR3 reads CASSYNRRVPGELFF. The CDR3, as DNA: TGTGCCAGCAGTTACAATCGCAGGGTTCCCGGGGAGCTGTTTTTT.

This rearrangement joins TRBV10-1 to TRBJ2-7; 8 bases agree with TRBD1. Germline values: CDR1 WNHNN, CDR2 SYGVQD (reference sequence). This CDR3 comprises 10 residues. The V and J ends lost 10 bases and 8 bases, in that order; junction bases with no gene match: 4. DNA of the CDR3: TGCGCCAACGGGACAGGCAAGCAGTACTTC. Protein sequence: CANGTGKQYF.

This chain connects TRBV7-3 to TRBJ1-1; D possibly corresponds to TRBD1 (5 bases). The germline V gene encodes CDR1 SGHTA and CDR2 FQGTGA. The CDR3 contains 15 residues. Trimming left V 4 bases short and J 2 bases short, with 14 bases between. The DNA for the CDR3 is TGTGCCAGCAGCTCCGTACAGGTTGGAAACACTGAAGCTTTCTTT. Protein product: CASSSVQVGNTEAFF.

The chain joins TRBV7-2 to TRBJ2-7, with TRBD2 matching over 15 bases. This CDR3 has 17 residues. J was trimmed by 6 bases and V by 3 bases; bases with no gene match: 9. CDR1 is SGHTA, CDR2 FQGNSA, per germline. In DNA form, the CDR3 reads TGTGCCAGCAGCTTCCCTGGACTAGCGGGGGGGCTTGGCGAGCAGTACTTC. Translating gives CASSFPGLAGGLGEQYF.